Reported below is one T cell receptor (beta chain). Antigen specificity is unknown. These data come from a study of response to subunit inactivated influenza vaccine. Study conclusions and caveats: Authors suggested each seasonal flu vaccination may recruit only limited numbers of new T cells.

Germline V gene lookup returns CDR1 SGHRS and CDR2 YFSETQ. CDR3 length: 15 amino acids. Trimming removed 2 bases at V and 1 base at J, with 10 bases between. TCRdb called the RT-PCR reads again in MiXCR, with one record for every CDR3 protein. This sample carries over 800,000 distinct CDR3 sequences, around 20% of them seen once, and the ten largest clones take about 9.4%. The V and J genes are TRBV5-1 and TRBJ2-1; D gene ambiguous. The receptor's source is a man in his forties or fifties who received an inactivated influenza vaccine. The sample here was PBMCs from blood, taken more than 4 days after vaccination. The CDR3 DNA reads TGCGCCAGCAGCTTCCAAGGAACTTCCTACAATGAGCAGTTCTTC. Its protein is CASSFQGTSYNEQFF.